Given below is one T cell receptor (beta chain) in context. Naivety among CD8 cells was defined by CD45RO negativity and positive CCR7 selection, thereby excluding terminally differentiated effector memory CD45RA+ cells. Germline CDR1 MGHRA, CDR2 YSYEKL. CDR3 length: 17 residues. V shed 4 bases and J 4 bases; nucleotides not matched to a gene: 14. The data belong to a study of shared clonotypes between healthy human individuals. A deep-level run was used for the assay. Assay used: immunoSEQ multiplex PCR; TCRdb lists only in-frame clones, some missing. The top ten hold approximately 1.2% of the sample, which has under 2,000,000 clones, 85% to 95% seen once.

The sample was naive CD8+ T cells sorted from blood. This receptor was taken from a man aged 18 to 30 in good health. The rearrangement uses TRBV4-1 and TRBJ2-5, with 8 positions matching TRBD2. The CDR3 protein is CASSPIWTAGVGETQYF. DNA for the CDR3: TGCGCCAGCAGCCCGATTTGGACAGCGGGGGTTGGAGAGACCCAGTACTTC.